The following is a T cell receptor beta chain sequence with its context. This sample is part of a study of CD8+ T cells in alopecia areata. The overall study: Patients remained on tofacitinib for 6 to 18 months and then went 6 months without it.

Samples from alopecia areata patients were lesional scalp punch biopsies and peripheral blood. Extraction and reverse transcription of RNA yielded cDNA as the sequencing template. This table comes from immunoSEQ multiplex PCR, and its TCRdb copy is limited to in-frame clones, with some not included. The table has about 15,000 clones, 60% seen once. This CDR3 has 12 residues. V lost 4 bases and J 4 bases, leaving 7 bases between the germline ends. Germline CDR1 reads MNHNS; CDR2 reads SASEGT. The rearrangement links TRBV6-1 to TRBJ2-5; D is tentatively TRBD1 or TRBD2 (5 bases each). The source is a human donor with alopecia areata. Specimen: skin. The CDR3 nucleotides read TGTGCCAGCAGTGCGGGGACAGAGACCCAGTACTTC. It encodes CASSAGTETQYF.